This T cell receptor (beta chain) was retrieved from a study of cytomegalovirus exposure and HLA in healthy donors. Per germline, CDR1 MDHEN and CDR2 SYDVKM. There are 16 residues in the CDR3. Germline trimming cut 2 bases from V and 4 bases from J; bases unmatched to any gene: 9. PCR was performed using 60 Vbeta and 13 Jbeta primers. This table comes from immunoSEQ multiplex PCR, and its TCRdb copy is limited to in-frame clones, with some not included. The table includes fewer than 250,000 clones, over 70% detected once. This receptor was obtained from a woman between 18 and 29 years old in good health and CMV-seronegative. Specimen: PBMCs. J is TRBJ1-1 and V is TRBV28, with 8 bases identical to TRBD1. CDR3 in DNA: TGTGCCAGCAGTTTAGACAGGGGCGTGGGGGGCACTGAAGCTTTCTTT. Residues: CASSLDRGVGGTEAFF.